Each of the 12 T cell receptor beta chains below was sequenced from the same sample in a study of control samples from healthy donors and cancer patients. Profiling relied on immunoSEQ multiplex PCR, and the TCRdb table lists in-frame clones only, not all of them. In the table there are 100,000 to 120,000 clones, 88% of which are singletons. Source material: PBMCs. Source of these receptors: a woman aged 60-75 years with lung cancer.

In its sample, this clone was seen once. The chain's CDR3 is CASSREGGVRNEQFF. The CDR3 DNA follows: TGTGCCAGCAGCCGCGAAGGGGGGGTCCGGAATGAGCAGTTCTTC. J is TRBJ2-1 and V is TRBV7-8, with D maybe TRBD2 (7 bases). The V gene lost 5 bases and the J gene lost 7 bases, with 18 bases spanning the gap. CDR1 and CDR2 (germline): SGHVS, FQNEAQ. The CDR3 loop spans 15 amino acids.

Turning to this clone: Its ends do not fully match the called genes, so a read error is possible. Written as DNA, the CDR3 is TGTGCCAGCTCCCCACGGGGGGGCAACGGATCTAATTCACCCCTCCACTTT. Its protein is CASSPRGGNGSNSPLHF. The chain combines TRBV18 with TRBJ1-6; D may be TRBD1 (6 bases). Germline V gene lookup returns CDR1 KGHSH and CDR2 LQKENI. The length of the CDR3 is 17 residues. The entire variable domain, with the rest obtained from reference TRBV18 and TRBJ1-6, is as follows: NAGVMQNPRHLVRRRGQEARLRCSPMKGHSHVYWYRQLPEEGLKFMVYLQKENIIDESGMPKERFSAEFPKEGPSILRIQQVVRGDSAAYFCASSPRGGNGSNSPLHFGNGTRLTVT.

The chain is built from TRBV5-6 and TRBJ1-5; D remains ambiguous. Trimming pared 3 bases from V and 6 bases from J, leaving 10 bases between. The CDR3 is 13 amino acids. The germline V gene encodes CDR1 SGHDT and CDR2 YYEEEE. For the CDR3, the DNA is TGTGCCAGCAGCTATTCTGGGGTTCAGCCCCAGCATTTT. Translated: CASSYSGVQPQHF.

The chain recombines TRBV2 with TRBJ2-3; a weak D match, TRBD1 (6 bases). The germline V gene encodes CDR1 SNHLY and CDR2 FYNNEI. V was pared by 3 bases and J by 5 bases, with 6 bases between. The CDR3 length is 12 residues. The CDR3 bases are TGTGCCAGCAGTGACAGGGGAGATACGCAGTATTTT. Translation: CASSDRGDTQYF.

This rearrangement joins TRBV24-1 to TRBJ2-2; 7 positions match TRBD2. Trimming cost V 7 bases and J 2 bases; bases outside gene matches: 3. CDR3 size: 14 residues. CDR1 and CDR2 (germline): KGHDR, SFDVKD. CDR3 protein: CATSRGGNTGELFF. The CDR3 DNA reads TGTGCCACCAGCCGCGGGGGAAACACCGGGGAGCTGTTTTTT.

This clone was recorded only once. Here the CDR3 reads CASSVEGLSYNEQFF. CDR3 sequence (DNA): TGTGCCAGCAGCGTTGAAGGGCTTTCCTACAATGAGCAGTTCTTC. The chain links TRBV9 to TRBJ2-1; D gene ambiguous. Germline V CDR1 and CDR2: SGDLS, YYNGEE. This CDR3 comprises 15 residues. Trimming took 2 bases from V and 1 from J, leaving 10 bases between them.

The chain has TRBV5-4 and TRBJ2-3; TRBD2 might be the D (6 bases). With 3 bases removed from V and 9 bases from J, the gap between germline ends came to 11 bases. The length of the CDR3 is 12 residues. Germline V gives CDR1 SGHNT, CDR2 YYREEE (reference sequence). The CDR3 is CASSSDGRTQYF. The CDR3 region has the DNA TGTGCCAGCAGCTCAGATGGGAGGACGCAGTATTTT.

The chain links TRBV3-1 (or the pseudogene TRBV3-2) to TRBJ2-3, with D unclear. Germline CDR1 and CDR2: LGHDT and YNNKEL (reference sequence). The CDR3 contains 17 residues. Deletions cut 0 bases from V and 4 bases from J, with 17 bases between. The CDR3 protein is CASSQDLGTGGSDTQYF. CDR3 bases: TGTGCCAGCAGCCAAGATCTCGGCACGGGTGGCTCAGATACGCAGTATTTT.

J is TRBJ1-6 and V is TRBV19; D might be TRBD1 (5 bases). CDR1 and CDR2 (germline): LNHDA, SQIVND (reference sequence). This CDR3 is 20 amino acids long. The V gene lost 2 bases and the J gene lost 8 bases, with 28 bases spanning the gap. The chain's CDR3 is CASSIFYPFSREIGDSPLHF. The CDR3 DNA is TGTGCCAGTAGTATATTTTATCCCTTTAGCAGGGAGATTGGTGATTCACCCCTCCACTTT. The whole variable domain, remainder taken from reference TRBV19 and TRBJ1-6, is DGGITQSPKYLFRKEGQNVTLSCEQNLNHDAMYWYRQDPGQGLRLIYYSQIVNDFQKGDIAEGYSVSREKKESFPLTVTSAQKNPTAFYLCASSIFYPFSREIGDSPLHFGNGTRLTVT.

A single count supports this clone. V gene TRBV5-5 combines with J gene TRBJ2-5; D not resolved. The CDR3 is made up of 12 amino acids. The V and J ends lost 4 bases and 5 bases respectively, with 9 bases between them. Germline-derived CDR1 and CDR2 are SGHKS and YYEKEE (reference sequence). The CDR3 DNA is TGTGCCAGCAGCCTTGAAGCGGAGACCCAGTACTTC. It yields the protein CASSLEAETQYF.

This clone was detected once. The rearrangement uses TRBV2 and TRBJ2-5, with D possibly matching TRBD1 (6 bases). Germline V gene data show CDR1 as SNHLY and CDR2 as FYNNEI. The CDR3 sequence is 14 residues long. Deletions cut 2 bases from V and 5 bases from J, with 12 bases between. CDR3 region: CASSEPGVIETQYF. Here the CDR3 DNA reads TGTGCCAGCAGTGAACCAGGGGTTATCGAGACCCAGTACTTC.

In this sample, this clone turned up once. The genes are TRBV12-5 and TRBJ2-7; 8 bases fit TRBD1. The CDR3 contains 13 residues. Per the germline V gene, CDR1 is LGHNT and CDR2 is FRNRAP. Trimming cost V 3 bases and J 3 bases; bases outside gene matches: 1. CDR3 DNA: TGTGCTAGTGGTTTTGGACAGGGCTACGAGCAGTACTTC. Translating it yields CASGFGQGYEQYF.